The 24 T cell receptor beta chains below come from one sample, sequenced in a study of T cell responses to AZD1222 COVID-19 vaccine. Sequencing used immunoSEQ multiplex PCR; TCRdb keeps in-frame clones, though not all of them. The table shows 95,000 to 110,000 clones, with 91% occurring only once. Specimen: peripheral blood, collected on day 0 of AZD1222 vaccination. Source of these receptors: an adult in good health.

This chain links TRBV7-6 with TRBJ2-1; 7 bases match TRBD2. The CDR3 runs 14 residues. Per germline, CDR1 SGHVS and CDR2 FNYEAQ. V shed 5 bases, J shed 7 bases, and the junction held 8 bases outside the gene matches. The CDR3 nucleotides read TGTGCCAGCAGCGGTTATAGGGAGGGGAATGAGCAGTTCTTC. It codes for CASSGYREGNEQFF.

The chain recombines TRBV5-4 with TRBJ1-3, with a possible D match to TRBD1 (6 bases). Trimming took off 0 bases at V and 0 bases at J, with 19 bases between the two ends. Germline V gives CDR1 SGHNT, CDR2 YYREEE (reference sequence). The CDR3 totals 19 residues. The CDR3 sequence: CASSLAFGGTTLSGNTIYF. CDR3 in DNA: TGTGCCAGCAGCTTGGCCTTCGGGGGGACAACTCTCTCTGGAAACACCATATATTTT.

This clone has a handful of counts. V is TRBV18 and J is TRBJ1-2; no clear D gene. This CDR3 region has 14 residues. Germline CDR1 reads KGHSH; CDR2 reads LQKENI. V was trimmed by 1 base and J by 3 bases, leaving 9 bases between them. CDR3 region: CASSPLREDYGYTF. The CDR3 DNA is TGTGCCAGCTCACCACTAAGGGAAGACTATGGCTACACCTTC.

This clone was recorded once. The rearrangement joins TRBV9 to TRBJ2-2; D is uncertain. V was shortened by 3 bases and J by 1 base, with 4 bases between the two germline ends. In germline, CDR1 is SGDLS, CDR2 YYNGEE. CDR3 length: 13 residues. Written as DNA, the CDR3 is TGTGCCAGCAGCGAACTGAACACCGGGGAGCTGTTTTTT. Its protein is CASSELNTGELFF.

V usage is TRBV30 and J usage is TRBJ1-1; TRBD1 might be the D (5 bases). The germline V gene has CDR1 GTSNPN and CDR2 SVGIG (reference sequence). Trimming left V 5 bases short and J 1 base short, with 8 bases between. CDR3 size: 12 residues. CDR3 sequence: CAWGQWNTEAFF. CDR3 in DNA: TGTGCCTGGGGACAATGGAACACTGAAGCTTTCTTT.

This rearrangement joins TRBV12-3 or TRBV12-4 to TRBJ2-7; D is unclear. Trimming cost V 7 bases and J 1 base, with 5 bases left between them. This CDR3 spans 11 amino acids. The CDR3 nucleotides read TGTGCCAGCACAGCGTCCTACGAGCAGTACTTC. Translated, it gives CASTASYEQYF.

The rearrangement joins TRBV3-1 (or the pseudogene TRBV3-2) to TRBJ2-5, with D hard to call. V was trimmed by 6 bases and J by 2 bases, leaving 25 bases between them. Germline V CDR1 and CDR2: LGHDT, YNNKEL (reference sequence). CDR3 size: 18 residues. The CDR3 reads CASRPMAQVGGHQETQYF. CDR3 DNA: TGTGCCAGCAGACCGATGGCGCAGGTGGGCGGTCATCAAGAGACCCAGTACTTC.

J is TRBJ2-3 and V is TRBV3-1 (or the pseudogene TRBV3-2); TRBD2 matches 9 bases. The CDR3 has 15 residues. J lost 2 bases, V lost 5 bases, and 5 bases had no gene match. Germline loops: CDR1 LGHDT, CDR2 YNNKEL (reference sequence). The CDR3 nucleotides are TGTGCCAGCAGCGAGACTAGCGGACCCACAGATACGCAGTATTTT. It encodes CASSETSGPTDTQYF.

This clone has only one observation. The J gene is TRBJ2-2, the V gene TRBV7-2; 7 nucleotides line up with TRBD1. Germline lookup yields CDR1 SGHTA and CDR2 FQGNSA. The CDR3 is 16 amino acids. Unmatched junction bases numbered 10, after V lost 8 bases and J lost 1 base. This CDR3 is CASSWSRGRNTGELFF. DNA for the CDR3: TGTGCCAGCTCGTGGAGCAGGGGGAGGAACACCGGGGAGCTGTTTTTT.

This clone was seen once. The rearrangement links TRBV5-4 to TRBJ2-1; no reliable D call. V was shortened by 6 bases and J by 4 bases, with 20 bases between the two germline ends. The CDR3 is made up of 16 amino acids. From germline, CDR1 is SGHNT and CDR2 YYREEE (reference sequence). The CDR3 DNA reads as TGTGCCAGCACCTCAGGAGAGGCTAGATCATACAATGAGCAGTTCTTC. Translating it yields CASTSGEARSYNEQFF.

The V and J genes are TRBV16 and TRBJ2-2; D ambiguous. The CDR3 totals 13 residues. Germline CDR1 and CDR2: KGHSY and FQNENV. V lost 4 bases and J 6 bases, leaving 9 bases between the germline ends. The DNA of the CDR3 is TGTGCCAGCAGCCTCACATCGGCCGGGGAGCTGTTTTTT. Translation gives CASSLTSAGELFF. Full variable domain (remainder filled in from reference TRBV16 and TRBJ2-2): GEEVAQTPKHLVRGEGQKAKLYCAPIKGHSYVFWYQQVLKNEFKFLISFQNENVFDETGMPKERFSAKCLPNSPCSLEIQATKLEDSAVYFCASSLTSAGELFFGEGSRLTVL.

The chain has TRBV5-4 and TRBJ2-3; 8 bases match TRBD1. Losses at the gene ends were 4 bases for V and 1 base for J; bases not matched to a gene: 5. Germline V gene sequence: CDR1 SGHNT, CDR2 YYREEE (reference sequence). The CDR3 consists of 15 residues. The CDR3 sequence: CASSRIQGGTDTQYF. The CDR3 nucleotides are TGTGCCAGCAGCCGGATACAGGGGGGCACAGATACGCAGTATTTT. Variable domain in full (rest from reference TRBV5-4 and TRBJ2-3): ETGVTQSPTHLIKTRGQQVTLRCSSQSGHNTVSWYQQALGQGPQFIFQYYREEENGRGNFPPRFSGLQFPNYSSELNVNALELDDSALYLCASSRIQGGTDTQYFGPGTRLTVL.

This clone was detected only a few times. The chain employs TRBV23-1 and TRBJ2-7; 7 positions agree with TRBD1. TRBV23-1 is known as an ORF, though its function is uncertain. The CDR3 is 17 amino acids. Trimming at V came to 3 bases and at J to 3 bases, leaving 14 bases not matched to a gene. CDR3 sequence: CASSQPMEGQVRYEQYF. The DNA of the CDR3 is TGCGCCAGCAGTCAGCCCATGGAAGGACAGGTTCGCTACGAGCAGTACTTC.

The chain employs TRBV7-8 and TRBJ1-1; perhaps TRBD1 as D (5 bases). The CDR3 contains 15 residues. Between the trimmed V and J ends, which lost 1 base and 7 bases, there was a span of 16 bases. Germline CDR1 and CDR2: SGHVS and FQNEAQ. CDR3 in DNA: TGTGCCAGCAGCTTAGATGTCGGGGGTCAATATGAAGCTTTCTTT. Protein: CASSLDVGGQYEAFF. The full variable domain, rest sourced from reference TRBV7-8 and TRBJ1-1, is GAGVSQSPRYKVAKRGQDVALRCDPISGHVSLFWYQQALGQGPEFLTYFQNEAQLDKSGLPSDRFFAERPEGSVSTLKIQRTQQEDSAVYLCASSLDVGGQYEAFFGQGTRLTVV.

The chain is built from TRBV6-5 and TRBJ2-3; TRBD2 matches 10 bases. Trimming took 7 bases from V and 4 from J; bases not matched to a gene: 5. This CDR3 contains 14 residues. CDR1 and CDR2 from the germline V gene are MNHEY and SVGAGI. CDR3 sequence reads: CASNLAGAPDTQYF. In DNA, the CDR3 is TGTGCCAGCAACCTAGCGGGGGCGCCAGATACGCAGTATTTT.

This chain links TRBV5-4 with TRBJ2-2; 7 nucleotides agree with TRBD1. This CDR3 region has 13 residues. Losses at the gene ends were 3 bases for V and 10 bases for J; bases not matched to a gene: 6. Looked up from germline, CDR1 is SGHNT and CDR2 is YYREEE (reference sequence). CDR3 bases: TGTGCCAGCAGCTCATCGACAGGGCTGGAGCTGTTTTTT. It translates to CASSSSTGLELFF.

The rearrangement joins TRBV7-2 to TRBJ2-1, with 8 bases identical to TRBD2. Germline values: CDR1 SGHTA, CDR2 FQGNSA. J lost 4 bases, V lost 9 bases, and 5 bases had no gene match. This CDR3 is built from 13 residues. CDR3 loop: CASKAGGYNEQFF. CDR3 coding DNA: TGTGCCAGTAAGGCGGGGGGATACAATGAGCAGTTCTTC.

V is TRBV5-5 and J is TRBJ1-2; the D gene is possibly TRBD1 (5 bases). The CDR3 sequence is 14 residues long. Germline V CDR1 and CDR2: SGHKS, YYEKEE (reference sequence). V lost 0 bases to trimming and J lost 4 bases, with 10 bases between them. The CDR3 coding sequence is TGTGCCAGCAGCTTGGCCGACAGCTTCTATGGCTACACCTTC. This codes for CASSLADSFYGYTF.

This clone appeared a few times. This chain joins TRBV3-1 (or the pseudogene TRBV3-2) and TRBJ1-2; D perhaps matches TRBD1 (5 bases). Looked up from germline, CDR1 is LGHDT and CDR2 is YNNKEL (reference sequence). CDR3 length equals 14 residues. Trimming shortened V by 0 bases and J by 8 bases, and 13 bases separated the two germline ends. This CDR3 is CASSQDLGVRGYTF. As DNA, the CDR3 is TGTGCCAGCAGCCAAGATCTGGGGGTAAGAGGCTACACCTTC.

This chain links TRBV6-1 with TRBJ2-5, with unresolved D. CDR3 length: 13 residues. The V end lost 5 bases, the J end lost 1 base, and 8 bases lay between the germline ends. Germline CDR1 is MNHNS and CDR2 is SASEGT. This CDR3 is CASSPQVQETQYF. The DNA of the CDR3 is TGTGCCAGCAGTCCCCAGGTCCAAGAGACCCAGTACTTC.

This clone was seen just once. The gene calls are TRBV19 and TRBJ2-6; D not resolved. Between the trimmed V and J ends, which lost 4 bases and 0 bases, there was a span of 7 bases. The germline V gene has CDR1 LNHDA and CDR2 SQIVND (reference sequence). This CDR3 contains 15 residues. CDR3 bases: TGTGCCAGTAGTAGAAGTAGCTCTGGGGCCAACGTCCTGACTTTC. It specifies CASSRSSSGANVLTF.

V is TRBV11-2 and J is TRBJ2-1, with TRBD1 as a possible D gene (6 bases). CDR3 size: 16 residues. CDR1 and CDR2 (germline): SGHAT, FQNNGV. The V and J ends lost 9 bases and 0 bases respectively, with 18 bases between them. The CDR3 loop is CASRSERGNSYNEQFF. In DNA form, the CDR3 reads TGTGCCAGTCGATCGGAAAGGGGGAACTCCTACAATGAGCAGTTCTTC.

The chain combines TRBV2 with TRBJ1-1; TRBD1 aligns across 7 bases. There are 13 residues in the CDR3. In germline, CDR1 is SNHLY, CDR2 FYNNEI. V was pared by 9 bases and J by 2 bases, with 6 bases of the junction left unmatched. CDR3 DNA: TGTGCCAGACTGGGACAGTCTAACACTGAAGCTTTCTTT. Translated: CARLGQSNTEAFF.

This chain connects TRBV7-7 to TRBJ2-3; 7 bases are shared with TRBD2. The CDR3 totals 14 residues. V was clipped by 5 bases and J by 2 bases; unmatched bases: 4. Germline CDR1 reads SSHAT; CDR2 reads FNYEAQ (reference sequence). The CDR3 region is CASSPGTTTDTQYF. The CDR3 coding sequence is TGTGCCAGCAGCCCCGGGACTACCACAGATACGCAGTATTTT.